The T cell receptor (beta chain) under discussion was sequenced for a study of blood T cell repertoires in COVID-19. Donors were grouped by their self-reported clinical history. Between the trimmed V and J ends, which lost 0 bases and 0 bases, there was a span of 9 bases. The CDR3 spans 15 residues. The germline CDR1 and CDR2 sequences are SGHNT and YYREEE (reference sequence). Clones were read by immunoSEQ multiplex PCR, and TCRdb kept only the in-frame ones, dropping some. The sample consists of 150,000 to 200,000 clones, 65% to 85% of them appearing once. The sequence was obtained from an older woman who had recovered from COVID-19. The sequenced sample consisted of PBMCs or T cells enriched from blood (not recorded which). V is TRBV5-4 and J is TRBJ2-5; D unresolved. The CDR3 spells CASSLEAGDQETQYF. DNA for the CDR3: TGTGCCAGCAGCTTGGAGGCCGGAGACCAAGAGACCCAGTACTTC.